A selection of T cell receptor beta chains follows, all from one sample in a study of CD8 T cells in Susac syndrome. TCRdb ran MiXCR on the immunoSEQ multiplex PCR reads and lists one entry per CDR3 protein. The data show about 240,000 distinct CDR3 sequences, with about 96% seen just once and around 0.093% held by the top ten. The material sequenced was CD4+ T cells from PBMCs. The receptors here all came from a human donor with Susac syndrome. Both conserved end residues are part of each CDR3.

j_call v_call cdr3_length cdr3_aa
TRBJ1-1 TRBV6-1 16 CASSPPDWGLMPVAFF
TRBJ1-5 TRBV12-3/TRBV12-4 14 CASSRAGREQPQHF
TRBJ2-1 TRBV6-5 17 CASSYPPDRGLDNEQFF
TRBJ2-7 TRBV9 16 CASSAGIAGGNYEQYF
TRBJ2-7 TRBV5-1 16 CASSLDPGQGTYEQYF
TRBJ2-2 TRBV27 14 CASSTYTAPGELFF
TRBJ1-1 TRBV9 16 CASSDRLGYQNTEAFF
TRBJ2-7 TRBV5-4 13 CASSLDWEDEQYF
TRBJ2-1 TRBV20-1 18 CSARDPLTSGRVHNEQFF
TRBJ2-5 TRBV15 15 CATSRGSLSQGTQYF
TRBJ2-2 TRBV30 13 CAWSVRTTGELFF
TRBJ1-1 TRBV12-3/TRBV12-4 14 CASQQGARGTEAFF
TRBJ2-5 TRBV19 13 CASSTGTQETQYF
TRBJ1-4 TRBV28 16 CASRVGTVATNEKLFF
TRBJ2-5 TRBV2 18 CASRVWGLAVGYQETQYF
TRBJ1-3 TRBV30 14 CAWNSQGHLNTIYF
TRBJ2-4 TRBV29-1 13 CSVAEVTKNIQYF
TRBJ2-7 TRBV14 19 CASSQDRLAGAPRTYEQYF
TRBJ2-6 TRBV5-1 15 CASSLMSSGANVLTF
TRBJ2-3 TRBV7-9 13 CASSYASSDTQYF
TRBJ1-2 TRBV29-1 14 CSASGQGYNYGYTF
TRBJ2-5 TRBV6-5 14 CASSYDNRQETQYF
TRBJ2-4 TRBV7-9 12 CASSFTGVSLYF
TRBJ1-5 TRBV23-1 15 CASSHPDSSNQPQHF
TRBJ2-3 TRBV3-1 16 CASSQGTSGFTDTQYF
TRBJ2-1 TRBV14 16 CASSPVSAGVSVGQFF
TRBJ2-7 TRBV20-1 13 CSARAPASYEQYF
TRBJ1-5 TRBV27 16 CASRLGGAVGNQPQHF
TRBJ2-1 TRBV27 14 CASSPRTSSNEQFF
TRBJ2-1 TRBV7-9 16 CASSHGLAGIYNEQFF
TRBJ2-1 TRBV29-1 14 CSASGTGYFDEQFF
TRBJ1-1 TRBV29-1 13 CSVEPGFRTEAFF
TRBJ2-3 TRBV3-1 11 CASSQDGGQYF
TRBJ1-5 TRBV25-1 12 CASSELNRPQHF
TRBJ2-2 TRBV5-1 15 CASSRSGGYAGELFF
TRBJ2-3 TRBV10-2 16 CASSDTSGIGADTQYF
TRBJ2-7 TRBV5-1 14 CASSAAAPFYEQYF
TRBJ1-4 TRBV12-3/TRBV12-4 16 CASSPFAAEFGEKLFF
TRBJ1-2 TRBV20-1 13 CSASTGGVLGYTF
TRBJ2-7 TRBV20-1 12 CSATLAGAEQYF
TRBJ1-5 TRBV2 14 CASSEASRNQPQHF
TRBJ2-5 TRBV20-1 13 CSASSAFQETQYF